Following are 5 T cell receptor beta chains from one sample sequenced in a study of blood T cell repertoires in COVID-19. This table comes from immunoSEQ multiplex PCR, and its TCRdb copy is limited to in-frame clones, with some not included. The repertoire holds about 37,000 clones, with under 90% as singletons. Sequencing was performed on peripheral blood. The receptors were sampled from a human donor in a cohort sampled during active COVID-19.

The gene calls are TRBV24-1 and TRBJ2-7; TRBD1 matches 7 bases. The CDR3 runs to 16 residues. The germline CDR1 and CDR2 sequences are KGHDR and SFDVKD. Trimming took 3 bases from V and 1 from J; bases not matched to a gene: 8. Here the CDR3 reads CATSDTPGQSSYEQYF. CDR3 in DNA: TGTGCCACCAGTGATACCCCGGGACAGTCGTCCTACGAGCAGTACTTC.

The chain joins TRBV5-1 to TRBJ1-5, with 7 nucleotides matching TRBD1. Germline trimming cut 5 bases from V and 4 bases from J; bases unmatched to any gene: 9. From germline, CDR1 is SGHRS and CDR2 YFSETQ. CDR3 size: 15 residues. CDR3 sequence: CASRPTGDRNQPQHF. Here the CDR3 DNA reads TGCGCCAGCAGACCCACAGGGGATCGGAATCAGCCCCAGCATTTT.

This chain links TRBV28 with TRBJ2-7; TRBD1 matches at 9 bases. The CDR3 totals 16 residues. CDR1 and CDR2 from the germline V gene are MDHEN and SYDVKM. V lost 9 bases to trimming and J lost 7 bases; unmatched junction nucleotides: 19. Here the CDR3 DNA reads TGTGCCAGTAGAGCCCCCCCGGGACAGGGAGGTAAGGAGCAGTACTTC. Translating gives CASRAPPGQGGKEQYF.

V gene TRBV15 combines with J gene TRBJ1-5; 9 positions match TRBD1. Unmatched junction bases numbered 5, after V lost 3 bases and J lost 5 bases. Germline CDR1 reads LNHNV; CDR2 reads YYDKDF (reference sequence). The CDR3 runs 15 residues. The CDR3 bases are TGTGCCACCAGCAGTACCGGGACAGGGCATCAGCCCCAGCATTTT. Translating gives CATSSTGTGHQPQHF.

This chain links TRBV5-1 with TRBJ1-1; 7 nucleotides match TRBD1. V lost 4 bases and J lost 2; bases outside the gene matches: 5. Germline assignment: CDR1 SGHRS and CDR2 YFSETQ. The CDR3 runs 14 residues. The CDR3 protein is CASSLYRGNTEAFF. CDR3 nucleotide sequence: TGCGCCAGCAGCCTGTACAGGGGCAACACTGAAGCTTTCTTT. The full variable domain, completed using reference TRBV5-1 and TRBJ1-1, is KAGVTQTPRYLIKTRGQQVTLSCSPISGHRSVSWYQQTPGQGLQFLFEYFSETQRNKGNFPGRFSGRQFSNSRSEMNVSTLELGDSALYLCASSLYRGNTEAFFGQGTRLTVV.